This T cell receptor beta chain was recovered during a study of kidney transplant recipient with SARS-CoV-2 infection (dated by TCRdb to the early 2020s). The time point label corresponds to: pre-pandemic baseline sample and day 111 after first positive SARS-CoV-2 test. As to this clonotype: No cognate antigen has been identified for it. One end of the junction varies from germline; a read error may be responsible.

Counted from cysteine to phenylalanine, this CDR3 has 11 amino acids. This entry keeps only the CDR3 DNA: 33 bases, framed from base 1. CDR1 and CDR2, per the germline V gene (reference sequence), are SEHNR and FQNEAQ. Sequencing was carried out with an Illumina MiSeq. Profiling of the peripheral T cell repertoire was carried out for human TCRbeta genes. Turning to the authors' computational methods: To account for variability over time, differences in clonotype abundance were tested using beta-binomial modelling. Expanded clonotypes were screened against the ImmuneCODE reference database of SARS-CoV-2-associated TCRs and were mapped to viral genome regions. Further repertoire analyses covered TRBV gene usage, CDR3 length, CDR3 amino acid overlap between time points, clonotype abundance distributions and Jaccard similarity. The public reads were quality trimmed at Q25 with fastp and then assembled into clones with MiXCR by TCRdb, keeping productive beta chains. Rows are unified per CDR3 protein, each entry keeping the most common DNA and genes. These V and J calls are TCRdb output, not the study's own analysis. A total of 250,000 or so distinct CDR3 sequences appear in this sample, 29% of them only once. In total, the top ten clones hold roughly 7% of the sample.

Sequencing used a blood sample, obtained at baseline and between days 110 and 120 from a kidney transplant recipient. The rearrangement joined TRBV7-9 to TRBJ2-7; there is no confident call for the D gene. This receptor was obtained from a male patient aged 30 to 40 who had COVID-19 and was a kidney transplant recipient. After a transplant, not all T cells may be the patient's own; some may come from the graft donor. The CDR3 sequence is CAISPEYEKYF. The DNA sequence is as follows: TGTGCCATCAGCCCCGAGTACGAGAAGTACTTC.